Sequencing of this T cell receptor (beta chain) was carried out in a study of blood T cell repertoires in COVID-19. Study-wide background: PBMCs, B-cell-depleted T cells, or T cells were the source of the cDNA or gDNA that made up the material.

Germline values: CDR1 MDHEN, CDR2 SYDVKM. Trimming removed 6 bases from V and 6 bases from J; junction bases left unmatched: 3. The length of the CDR3 is 12 residues. Assay: immunoSEQ multiplex PCR; the TCRdb copy retains only in-frame clones and omits some. The data show tens of thousands of clones, about 89% seen once. The chain recombines TRBV28 with TRBJ2-3, with TRBD2 matching over 7 bases. Sequencing was done on a sample of peripheral blood. This TCR was sampled from a human donor in a cohort sampled during active COVID-19. Written as DNA, the CDR3 is TGTGCCAGCAGGGGAGGGGTGGATACGCAGTATTTT. Protein sequence: CASRGGVDTQYF.